The clone carrying this T cell receptor beta chain was detected many times. Its antigen remains unidentified. CDR1 SGHRS and CDR2 YFSETQ come from the germline V gene. Trimming shortened V by 0 bases and J by 4 bases, and 19 bases separated the two germline ends. CDR3 size: 17 residues. TCRdb redid the calling of the 5' RACE reads with MiXCR, one entry per CDR3 protein. There are 48,000 or so distinct CDR3 sequences in the sample; over 9% occur only once, and approximately 22% lies in the top ten. This specimen belongs to a study of neurological immune-mediated disorders. Study-wide points: None of the CDR3 amino acid sequences in expanded clones turned up in more than one subject, which points to private repertoires in all groups.

The sample was PBMCs. The chain is built from TRBV5-1 and TRBJ1-2; D is unresolved. The receptor comes from a woman aged 40 to 50 with HTLV-1-associated myelopathy (HAM/TSP). In nucleotides, the CDR3 is TGCGCCAGCAGCTTGGCCTCCTTGAGGGATGATGGCTATGGCTACACCTTC. Protein sequence: CASSLASLRDDGYGYTF.